The 20 T cell receptor beta chains reported below all come from one sample, sequenced in a study of early T cells in non-severe SARS-CoV-2 infection. TCRdb re-called the 5' RACE reads through MiXCR, storing one row per CDR3 protein. Here the sample spans about 42,000 distinct CDR3 sequences, approximately 6.2% being singletons. The starting material was whole blood, obtained at baseline. The receptors shown here come from an adult who was a healthcare worker with PCR-confirmed SARS-CoV-2 infection or an uninfected control (not recorded which).

This clonotype was counted many times. The CDR3 coding sequence is TGCAGTGCTAGAGGCCAGGTGAACACTGAAGCTTTCTTT. Translating gives CSARGQVNTEAFF. The chain carries TRBV20-1 and TRBJ1-1, with D unresolved. The germline gives CDR1 DFQATT, CDR2 SNEGSKA (reference sequence). The CDR3 covers 13 residues. Trimming shortened V by 1 base and J by 0 bases, and 6 bases separated the two germline ends.

This clonotype was detected many times. The rearrangement uses TRBV5-1 and TRBJ1-1, with 10 bases that match TRBD1. V trimming: 4 bases; J trimming: 0 bases; junction bases outside the gene matches: 3. Germline V CDR1 and CDR2: SGHRS, YFSETQ. This CDR3 is 15 amino acids long. CDR3 region: CASSPGQGLNTEAFF. The CDR3 region has the DNA TGCGCCAGCAGCCCGGGACAGGGGTTGAACACTGAAGCTTTCTTT.

This chain joins TRBV7-9 and TRBJ2-5; 11 bases agree with TRBD2. J gave up 5 bases and V 5 bases, and 10 bases lay outside the gene matches. From germline, CDR1 is SEHNR and CDR2 FQNEAQ (reference sequence). CDR3 length equals 16 residues. CDR3 protein: CASSPSPSGGFETQYF. The CDR3 coding sequence is TGTGCCAGCAGCCCATCCCCTAGCGGGGGGTTCGAGACCCAGTACTTC.

This clonotype was detected a few times. This rearrangement joins TRBV18 to TRBJ1-1, with D perhaps matching TRBD1 (6 bases). CDR3 size: 14 residues. V gave up 4 bases and J gave up 4 bases, with 13 bases separating them. Looked up from germline, CDR1 is KGHSH and CDR2 is LQKENI. The CDR3 is CASSLQGKGTEAFF. CDR3 DNA: TGTGCCAGCTCACTACAGGGTAAGGGCACTGAAGCTTTCTTT. The variable domain in full, completed from reference TRBV18 and TRBJ1-1, reads NAGVMQNPRHLVRRRGQEARLRCSPMKGHSHVYWYRQLPEEGLKFMVYLQKENIIDESGMPKERFSAEFPKEGPSILRIQQVVRGDSAAYFCASSLQGKGTEAFFGQGTRLTVV.

In this sample, this clonotype turned up many times. J is TRBJ2-2 and V is TRBV30, with a possible D match to TRBD1 (5 bases). This CDR3 region has 16 residues. CDR1 is GTSNPN, CDR2 SVGIG, per germline (reference sequence). V was cut by 4 bases and J by 3 bases, with 18 bases left in between. In nucleotides, the CDR3 is TGTGCCTGGATTACCCGGCGACAGCTAGACACCGGGGAGCTGTTTTTT. Its translation: CAWITRRQLDTGELFF.

The chain employs TRBV7-9 and TRBJ2-1; 11 bases align to TRBD1. The ends lost 7 bases at V and 8 bases at J; junction bases unmatched: 4. CDR1 is SEHNR and CDR2 is FQNEAQ in the germline V gene (reference sequence). This CDR3 comprises 13 residues. The CDR3: CASNGQGAHEQFF. The CDR3 DNA sequence: TGTGCCAGCAACGGACAGGGGGCCCATGAGCAGTTCTTC.

This clonotype was counted between two and nine times. This chain joins TRBV12-3 or TRBV12-4 and TRBJ2-2; D perhaps matches TRBD2 (5 bases). The CDR3 is 13 amino acids. Trimming shortened V by 6 bases and J by 5 bases, and 10 bases separated the two germline ends. CDR3 region: CASSRRTTGELFF. The CDR3 DNA reads TGTGCCAGCAGCAGACGGACTACCGGGGAGCTGTTTTTT.

At least ten counts were recorded for this clonotype. The V call is TRBV18, the J call TRBJ2-2; D might be TRBD1 or TRBD2, each matching 6 bases. Trimming shortened V by 5 bases and J by 4 bases, and 11 bases separated the two germline ends. The CDR3 is made up of 14 amino acids. Germline assignment: CDR1 KGHSH and CDR2 LQKENI. The CDR3 region has the DNA TGTGCCAGCTCAACACAGGGAGGCACCGGGGAGCTGTTTTTT. The encoded protein is CASSTQGGTGELFF.

This clonotype came up many times. The DNA for the CDR3 is TGTGCCAGCTCACCTCGACAGGGAACCAATGAGCAGTTCTTC. It translates to CASSPRQGTNEQFF. The V gene is TRBV18, the J gene TRBJ2-1, with 7 positions matching TRBD1. This CDR3 is built from 14 residues. V lost 3 bases and J lost 6; bases outside the gene matches: 5. CDR1 KGHSH and CDR2 LQKENI come from the germline V gene.

This clonotype was detected many times. J is TRBJ2-1 and V is TRBV9, with 7 bases aligning to TRBD1. The CDR3 spans 16 residues. Germline lookup yields CDR1 SGDLS and CDR2 YYNGEE. V dropped 4 bases and J dropped 0; count of bases not matched to a gene: 7. CDR3 in amino acids: CASSPGSGGSYNEQFF. Written as DNA, the CDR3 is TGTGCCAGCAGCCCTGGGTCAGGGGGCTCCTACAATGAGCAGTTCTTC.

This clonotype was detected ten times or more. The V call is TRBV7-8, the J call TRBJ2-7; weak D call: TRBD2 (5 bases). The CDR3 loop spans 13 amino acids. CDR1 SGHVS and CDR2 FQNEAQ come from the germline V gene. Trimming shortened V by 2 bases and J by 2 bases, and 7 bases separated the two germline ends. CDR3 residues: CASSLYGTYEQYF. The CDR3, as DNA: TGTGCCAGCAGCTTATACGGGACCTACGAGCAGTACTTC.

With respect to this clonotype: It may be a read error: a sequence one base away is much more abundant. The rearrangement links TRBV30 to TRBJ2-1, with 13 bases lining up with TRBD2. In germline, CDR1 is GTSNPN, CDR2 SVGIG (reference sequence). This CDR3 has 14 amino acids. CDR3 loop: CARSTTSGGYEQFF. The CDR3 coding sequence is TGTGCCCGGAGTACGACTAGCGGGGGGTATGAGCAGTTCTTC.

On this clonotype: A much larger clone sits a single nucleotide away, making a read error possible. The chain recombines TRBV5-5 with TRBJ1-1; D perhaps matches TRBD1 (6 bases). This CDR3 has 14 residues. The germline V gene has CDR1 SGHKS and CDR2 YYEKEE (reference sequence). The DNA for the CDR3 is TGTACCAGCAGCCTGCAGGGGATGAACACTGAAGCTTTCTTT. This sequence encodes CTSSLQGMNTEAFF.

This clonotype was observed once. The V gene is TRBV6-2 or TRBV6-3, the J gene TRBJ2-7, with 9 bases fitting TRBD1. J lost 2 bases, V lost 6 bases, and 2 bases had no gene match. This CDR3 has 13 residues. CDR1 and CDR2 (germline): MNHEY, SVGEGT. CDR3 sequence: CASRRQGAYEQYF. In nucleotides, the CDR3 is TGTGCCAGCAGAAGACAGGGGGCCTACGAGCAGTACTTC.

The sample holds many counts of this clonotype. The chain carries TRBV12-3 or TRBV12-4 and TRBJ1-2; TRBD1 matches 10 bases. This CDR3 is 14 amino acids long. Trimming at V came to 5 bases and at J to 4 bases, leaving 4 bases not matched to a gene. CDR3 protein: CASSPRQGAYGYTF. The CDR3 coding sequence is TGTGCCAGCAGTCCTAGACAGGGGGCCTATGGCTACACCTTC.

This clonotype was counted a few times. Here the CDR3 omits its conserved ending phenylalanine or tryptophan, so a read error is the likely source. It is unclear where the CDR3 begins or ends on the DNA, so no DNA is shown, and the CDR3 is as TCRdb lists it. The chain joins TRBV10-2 to TRBJ1-2; whether TRBD1, the table's D call, matches the DNA was not checked. CDR1 is WSHSY and CDR2 is SAAADI in the germline V gene. Ends included, the CDR3 has 11 residues. CDR3 loop: CASSELDRAGL.

In this sample, this clonotype turned up many times. The chain is built from TRBV6-6 and TRBJ2-3; possible D gene TRBD2, 6 bases. The V gene lost 0 bases and the J gene lost 4 bases, with 17 bases spanning the gap. The CDR3 runs to 17 residues. Germline V gene data show CDR1 as MNHNY and CDR2 as SVGAGI (reference sequence). CDR3 nucleotide sequence: TGTGCCAGCAGTTACTCTGGGCGGGACCCCTCCCCAGATACGCAGTATTTT. This translates into CASSYSGRDPSPDTQYF.

This clonotype was counted only a few times. CDR3 sequence (DNA): TGTGCCAGCAGCTTAGCGGCAGGGGGATGGAATGAGCAGTTCTTC. Residues: CASSLAAGGWNEQFF. V and J are TRBV13 and TRBJ2-1, with TRBD1 matching over 7 bases. CDR1 and CDR2 (germline): PRHDT, FYEKMQ (reference sequence). J was trimmed by 7 bases and V by 1 base; bases with no gene match: 7. This CDR3 is built from 15 residues.

There are many counts of this clonotype. The rearrangement joins TRBV28 to TRBJ1-2; TRBD1 aligns across 8 bases. CDR1 MDHEN and CDR2 SYDVKM come from the germline V gene. The length of the CDR3 is 16 residues. V trimming: 2 bases; J trimming: 5 bases; junction bases outside the gene matches: 10. The DNA of the CDR3 is TGTGCCAGCAGTTTAGTTGGCAGGGGGCGAGATTATGGCTACACCTTC. Its translation is CASSLVGRGRDYGYTF.

This clonotype was detected only a few times. J is TRBJ2-3 and V is TRBV6-2 or TRBV6-3, with TRBD2 matching over 9 bases. Per the germline V gene, CDR1 is MNHEY and CDR2 is SVGEGT. CDR3 length: 17 amino acids. After removal of 0 bases from V and 5 bases from J, the junction contained 9 bases not matched to a gene. The CDR3 sequence is CASSYSLRGGLEDTQYF. CDR3 DNA sequence: TGTGCCAGCAGTTACTCGTTGCGGGGGGGCCTTGAAGATACGCAGTATTTT.